This TCR beta chain derives from a study of control samples from healthy donors and cancer patients. This table comes from immunoSEQ multiplex PCR, and its TCRdb copy is limited to in-frame clones, with some not included. Here the sample spans about 120,000 clones, approximately 87% being singletons. The CDR3 extends over 13 amino acids. The germline V and J ends were trimmed by 3 bases and 4 bases, with 10 bases remaining between them. Germline V gene data show CDR1 as SGHTA and CDR2 as FQGNSA. The sequencing input was blood. The V call is TRBV7-2, the J call TRBJ2-7; D is ambiguous. This TCR derives from a man aged 30-40 years in good health. DNA of the CDR3: TGTGCCAGCAGCTTGGGCGAAAGATACGAGCAGTACTTC. Protein: CASSLGERYEQYF. The variable domain in full, completed from reference TRBV7-2 and TRBJ2-7, reads GAGVSQSPSNKVTEKGKDVELRCDPISGHTALYWYRQSLGQGLEFLIYFQGNSAPDKSGLPSDRFSAERTGGSVSTLTIQRTQQEDSAVYLCASSLGERYEQYFGPGTRLTVT.